Sequencing of this TCR beta chain was carried out in a study of cytomegalovirus exposure and HLA in healthy donors. Study background: The approximately 110 validation repertoires, a later analysis reported, used the same platform as the 550 to 700 repertoires from the first cohort. Notes on the study in general: Subsequent analysis showed first-cohort TCR clusters tending to co-occur in some 110 validation repertoires. The study put 150 or so TCR beta chains on its list as cytomegalovirus-associated. Reports described diagnosis of cytomegalovirus status by the classifier as highly specific and sensitive.

V was clipped by 2 bases and J by 0 bases; unmatched bases: 13. The CDR3 is made up of 20 amino acids. Germline-derived CDR1 and CDR2 are WNHNN and SYGVQD (reference sequence). The method was immunoSEQ multiplex PCR; TCRdb's version includes in-frame clones alone and lacks a portion of them. The top ten clones hold approximately 2.1% of a sample with roughly 43,000 clones, 93% of them seen once. About this clone: Its antigen remains unknown.

The chain recombines TRBV10-1 with TRBJ2-6, with 7 bases fitting TRBD1. The sequenced sample consisted of PBMCs. This TCR came from a woman aged 18-29 years in good health and CMV-seronegative. CDR3 amino acids: CASSEILRGPINSGANVLTF. CDR3 nucleotides: TGCGCCAGCAGTGAGATTTTGAGGGGGCCTATTAACTCTGGGGCCAACGTCCTGACTTTC.